These 26 T cell receptor beta chains originate from one sample sequenced in a study of cytomegalovirus exposure and HLA in healthy donors. Using immunoSEQ multiplex PCR, the repertoire was profiled, and TCRdb retains in-frame clones only, with some absent. The data contain under 140,000 clones, 88% of them singletons. The specimen was PBMCs. Receptor source: a woman aged 25 to 39 in good health and CMV-seropositive.

The rearrangement links TRBV7-3 to TRBJ2-3; 10 nucleotides align to TRBD2. This CDR3 region has 15 residues. The V gene end was trimmed by 5 bases and the J gene end by 1 base; junction bases not matched to a gene: 3. CDR1 is SGHTA, CDR2 FQGTGA, per germline. CDR3 in DNA: TGTGCCAGCAGCATCCTAGCGGGGGGCACAGATACGCAGTATTTT. It yields the protein CASSILAGGTDTQYF.

The chain has TRBV30 and TRBJ2-5, with D uncertain. Germline CDR1 GTSNPN, CDR2 SVGIG (reference sequence). CDR3 length: 13 amino acids. The V gene lost 0 bases and the J gene lost 5 bases, with 10 bases spanning the gap. CDR3 loop: CAWSVRQRETQYF. The CDR3, as DNA: TGTGCCTGGAGTGTACGGCAGAGGGAGACCCAGTACTTC.

The V and J genes are TRBV6-1 and TRBJ1-6; D may be TRBD1 (6 bases). This CDR3 is built from 13 residues. CDR1 and CDR2 (germline): MNHNS, SASEGT. V gave up 4 bases and J gave up 10 bases, with 11 bases separating them. The CDR3 loop is CASSGTAVSPLHF. CDR3 nucleotides: TGTGCCAGCAGTGGGACAGCAGTCTCACCCCTCCACTTT.

The V call is TRBV5-1, the J call TRBJ1-2; D is unresolved. CDR3 size: 14 residues. Germline CDR1 and CDR2: SGHRS and YFSETQ. The ends were cut back, 0 bases at V and 3 bases at J, with 9 bases in the middle. The CDR3 bases are TGCGCCAGCAGCTTGGACCCGCGGGACTATGGCTACACCTTC. Translation gives CASSLDPRDYGYTF.

The chain combines TRBV11-2 with TRBJ1-1; D remains ambiguous. Trimming stripped 0 bases from V and 1 base from J, with 3 bases between. This CDR3 comprises 13 residues. Per germline, CDR1 SGHAT and CDR2 FQNNGV. In nucleotides, the CDR3 is TGTGCCAGCAGCTTAGACGGGAACACTGAAGCTTTCTTT. Amino acids: CASSLDGNTEAFF. Together with reference TRBV11-2 and TRBJ1-1, the CDR3 gives the full variable domain: EAGVAQSPRYKIIEKRQSVAFWCNPISGHATLYWYQQILGQGPKLLIQFQNNGVVDDSQLPKDRFSAERLKGVDSTLKIQPAKLEDSAVYLCASSLDGNTEAFFGQGTRLTVV.

The J gene is TRBJ2-2, the V gene TRBV18, with 7 bases that match TRBD1. This CDR3 has 16 amino acids. Germline V gene lookup returns CDR1 KGHSH and CDR2 LQKENI. After removal of 6 bases from V and 0 bases from J, the junction contained 7 bases not matched to a gene. The CDR3 nucleotides read TGTGCCAGCTCGCGTGACAGGGCCTCGAACACCGGGGAGCTGTTTTTT. The encoded protein is CASSRDRASNTGELFF.

The chain is built from TRBV7-9 and TRBJ1-2; a weak D match, TRBD1 (5 bases). The CDR3 has 13 amino acids. V was pared by 3 bases and J by 4 bases, with 9 bases between. Germline CDR1 SEHNR, CDR2 FQNEAQ (reference sequence). The CDR3 here is CASSFGQGYGYTF. Written as DNA, the CDR3 is TGTGCCAGCAGCTTTGGGCAGGGCTATGGCTACACCTTC.

The V and J genes are TRBV6-1 and TRBJ2-7; D gene unclear. This CDR3 is built from 16 residues. Trimming stripped 4 bases from V and 4 bases from J, with 20 bases between. Germline CDR1 reads MNHNS; CDR2 reads SASEGT. The CDR3 is CASSARRGADPYEQYF. In DNA, the CDR3 is TGTGCCAGCAGTGCACGTCGCGGTGCAGACCCTTACGAGCAGTACTTC.

This clone is a singleton in its sample. CDR3 bases: TGTGCCAGCAGCGAGACAGGGGTTGAAGCTTTCTTT. Translation gives CASSETGVEAFF. The chain joins TRBV7-2 to TRBJ1-1; 8 bases align to TRBD1. The V gene end was trimmed by 5 bases and the J gene end by 7 bases; junction bases not matched to a gene: 3. CDR3 length equals 12 residues. CDR1 is SGHTA, CDR2 FQGNSA, per germline.

This chain links TRBV5-4 with TRBJ1-1, with TRBD1 matching 8 bases. Germline V lookup: CDR1 SGHNT, CDR2 YYREEE (reference sequence). The CDR3 sequence is 15 residues long. The V and J ends lost 1 base and 10 bases, in that order; junction bases with no gene match: 12. CDR3 protein: CASSLPKGQGGRAFF. The CDR3 DNA reads as TGTGCCAGCAGCTTGCCCAAAGGACAGGGCGGGCGAGCTTTCTTT.

The chain has TRBV6-1 and TRBJ1-2; D is uncertain. CDR1 is MNHNS, CDR2 SASEGT, per germline. The CDR3 contains 14 residues. Trimming pared 5 bases from V and 4 bases from J, leaving 14 bases between. For the CDR3, the DNA is TGTGCCAGCAGTAACCGCCCGGGAGGCTATGGCTACACCTTC. This sequence encodes CASSNRPGGYGYTF.

The chain recombines TRBV2 with TRBJ2-5; 9 bases agree with TRBD1. Trimming cost V 0 bases and J 5 bases; bases outside gene matches: 4. The CDR3 runs to 15 residues. Germline V gene lookup returns CDR1 SNHLY and CDR2 FYNNEI. The CDR3 bases are TGTGCCAGCAGTGAAGCGCCGACAGGGGGGGAGACCCAGTACTTC. This sequence encodes CASSEAPTGGETQYF.

The CDR3 DNA reads TGTGCCAGAAGTCCGGTACCCAAAGAGACCCAGTACTTC. Translating it yields CARSPVPKETQYF. This chain joins TRBV5-3 and TRBJ2-5; D is undetermined. TRBV5-3 has ORF status, its function being uncertain. With 5 bases removed from V and 3 bases from J, the gap between germline ends came to 11 bases. The CDR3 has 13 residues.

V is TRBV25-1 and J is TRBJ2-1, with 9 bases fitting TRBD2. This CDR3 has 16 residues. Germline-derived CDR1 and CDR2 are MGHDK and SYGVNS. Trimming took 2 bases from V and 0 from J; bases not matched to a gene: 2. The CDR3 DNA is TGTGCCAGCAGTGAACCGACTAGCGGCTCCTACAATGAGCAGTTCTTC. It encodes CASSEPTSGSYNEQFF.

The chain combines TRBV6-1 with TRBJ2-7, with 10 bases fitting TRBD2. Trimming at V came to 4 bases and at J to 2 bases, leaving 5 bases not matched to a gene. Germline assignment: CDR1 MNHNS and CDR2 SASEGT. CDR3 length: 15 residues. CDR3 sequence (DNA): TGTGCCAGCAGTGCAACTAGCGGGGTCCCCTACGAGCAGTACTTC. As protein: CASSATSGVPYEQYF.

This chain joins TRBV7-8 and TRBJ2-3; a weak D match, TRBD2 (5 bases). The CDR3 is 14 residues long. Germline CDR1 and CDR2: SGHVS and FQNEAQ. Trimming pared 2 bases from V and 6 bases from J, leaving 12 bases between. The CDR3 DNA is TGTGCCAGCAGCTTAACCGGGGTCGCGGATACGCAGTATTTT. Amino acids: CASSLTGVADTQYF.

CDR3 amino acids: CASSPLSLNEQYF. The CDR3 nucleotides are TGTGCCAGCTCACCACTTAGTCTCAACGAGCAGTACTTC. The J gene is TRBJ2-7, the V gene TRBV18; D unresolved. The CDR3 loop spans 13 amino acids. In germline, CDR1 is KGHSH, CDR2 LQKENI. Trimming pared 1 base from V and 5 bases from J, leaving 9 bases between.

This chain connects TRBV28 to TRBJ1-2, with D maybe TRBD1 (5 bases). The V gene's germline CDR1 is MDHEN and CDR2 SYDVKM. This CDR3 is 12 amino acids long. V was clipped by 2 bases and J by 4 bases, with 5 bases between them. The CDR3 region is CASSLGAYGYTF. The DNA of the CDR3 is TGTGCCAGCAGTTTAGGGGCCTATGGCTACACCTTC.

The rearrangement joins TRBV9 to TRBJ2-2; D is unresolved. This CDR3 comprises 12 residues. Per germline, CDR1 SGDLS and CDR2 YYNGEE. V lost 4 bases and J lost 6, with 7 bases in between. CDR3 loop: CASSFLAGELFF. Written as DNA, the CDR3 is TGTGCCAGCAGCTTCCTAGCCGGGGAGCTGTTTTTT.

This clone occurred a few times. The J gene is TRBJ1-2, the V gene TRBV14, with a tentative D call TRBD1 (6 bases). Germline V lookup: CDR1 SGHDN, CDR2 FVKESK. Trimming shortened V by 4 bases and J by 8 bases, and 14 bases separated the two germline ends. The CDR3 runs 13 residues. In nucleotides, the CDR3 is TGTGCCAGCAGCCCGAAACAGGGCTCCGGCTACACCTTC. This encodes CASSPKQGSGYTF.

The sample holds one count of this clone. The rearrangement joins TRBV14 to TRBJ1-2; D is ambiguous. Germline CDR1 reads SGHDN; CDR2 reads FVKESK. Trimming left V 1 base short and J 3 bases short, with 12 bases between. The CDR3 is 15 amino acids. The CDR3 sequence is CASSQGPTSYYGYTF. The CDR3 region has the DNA TGTGCCAGCAGCCAAGGACCGACTTCTTACTATGGCTACACCTTC.

J is TRBJ1-3 and V is TRBV4-1; no definite D call. Germline V lookup: CDR1 MGHRA, CDR2 YSYEKL. The V end lost 3 bases, the J end lost 0 bases, and 9 bases lay between the germline ends. This CDR3 region has 15 residues. The CDR3 spells CASSQERFSGNTIYF. The CDR3 bases are TGCGCCAGCAGCCAGGAGAGGTTCTCTGGAAACACCATATATTTT.

This chain joins TRBV7-6 and TRBJ2-1, with a tentative D call TRBD2 (6 bases). Trimming stripped 3 bases from V and 0 bases from J, with 12 bases between. CDR3 size: 16 residues. CDR1 and CDR2 (germline): SGHVS, FNYEAQ. This CDR3 is CASSFLAESSYNEQFF. The CDR3 nucleotides are TGTGCCAGCAGCTTTTTAGCGGAGAGCTCCTACAATGAGCAGTTCTTC.

This sequence joins TRBV7-3 and TRBJ2-5; D not resolved. Germline V gene data show CDR1 as SGHTA and CDR2 as FQGTGA. This CDR3 has 13 residues. The V and J ends lost 1 base and 4 bases respectively, with 7 bases between them. CDR3 region: CASSLRSGETQYF. DNA of the CDR3: TGTGCCAGCAGCTTAAGGTCGGGAGAGACCCAGTACTTC.

This clone has only one observation. The chain has TRBV13 and TRBJ2-7; D is possibly TRBD2 (6 bases). The germline gives CDR1 PRHDT, CDR2 FYEKMQ (reference sequence). Trimming shortened V by 7 bases and J by 3 bases, and 10 bases separated the two germline ends. The CDR3 is 12 amino acids. CDR3 bases: TGTGCCAGCAAGGTGGGAGGCTACGAGCAGTACTTC. Translated, it gives CASKVGGYEQYF.

The chain is built from TRBV19 and TRBJ2-7; 8 nucleotides line up with TRBD1. The germline gives CDR1 LNHDA, CDR2 SQIVND (reference sequence). This CDR3 is 16 amino acids long. With 6 bases clipped from V and 6 bases from J, the junction kept 16 bases outside the gene matches. CDR3 protein: CASRPPGGRSAGEQYF. As DNA, the CDR3 is TGTGCCAGTAGGCCCCCAGGGGGCCGTAGCGCCGGCGAGCAGTACTTC.